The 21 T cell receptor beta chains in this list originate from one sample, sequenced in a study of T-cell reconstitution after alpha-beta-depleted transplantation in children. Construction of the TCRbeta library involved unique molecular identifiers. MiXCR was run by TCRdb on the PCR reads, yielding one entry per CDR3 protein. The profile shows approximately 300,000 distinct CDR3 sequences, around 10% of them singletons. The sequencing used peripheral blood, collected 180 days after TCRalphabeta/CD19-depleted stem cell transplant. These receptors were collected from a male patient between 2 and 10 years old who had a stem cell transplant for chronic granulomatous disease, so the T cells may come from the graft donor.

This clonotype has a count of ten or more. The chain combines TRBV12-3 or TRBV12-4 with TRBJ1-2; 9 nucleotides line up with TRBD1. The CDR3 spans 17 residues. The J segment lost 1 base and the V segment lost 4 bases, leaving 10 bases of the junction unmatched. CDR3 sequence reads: CASSSVARDRDNYGYTF. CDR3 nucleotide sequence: TGTGCCAGCAGTTCCGTTGCCCGGGACAGGGATAACTATGGCTACACCTTC.

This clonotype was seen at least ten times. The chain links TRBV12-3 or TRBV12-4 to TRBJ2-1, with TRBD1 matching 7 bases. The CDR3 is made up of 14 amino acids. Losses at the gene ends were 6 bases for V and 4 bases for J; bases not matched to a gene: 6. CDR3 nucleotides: TGTGCCAGCAGCACGGGACAGCCTTACAATGAGCAGTTCTTC. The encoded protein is CASSTGQPYNEQFF.

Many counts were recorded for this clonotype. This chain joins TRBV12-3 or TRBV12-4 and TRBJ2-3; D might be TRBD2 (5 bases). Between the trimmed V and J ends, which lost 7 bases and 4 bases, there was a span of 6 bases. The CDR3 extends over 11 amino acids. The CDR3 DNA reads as TGTGCCAGCATGAGGGCAGATACGCAGTATTTT. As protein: CASMRADTQYF.

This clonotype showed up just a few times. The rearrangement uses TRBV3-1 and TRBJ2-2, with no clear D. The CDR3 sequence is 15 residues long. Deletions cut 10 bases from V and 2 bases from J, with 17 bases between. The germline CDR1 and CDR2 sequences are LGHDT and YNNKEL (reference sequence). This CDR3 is CATCQGPLNTGELFF. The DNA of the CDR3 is TGTGCCACCTGCCAAGGACCGCTTAACACCGGGGAGCTGTTTTTT.

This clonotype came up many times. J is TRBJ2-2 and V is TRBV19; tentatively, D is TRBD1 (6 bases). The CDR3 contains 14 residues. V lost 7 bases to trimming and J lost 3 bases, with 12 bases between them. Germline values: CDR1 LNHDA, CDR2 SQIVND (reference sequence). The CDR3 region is CASTPDSYTGELFF. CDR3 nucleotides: TGTGCCAGTACCCCGGACAGTTACACCGGGGAGCTGTTTTTT.

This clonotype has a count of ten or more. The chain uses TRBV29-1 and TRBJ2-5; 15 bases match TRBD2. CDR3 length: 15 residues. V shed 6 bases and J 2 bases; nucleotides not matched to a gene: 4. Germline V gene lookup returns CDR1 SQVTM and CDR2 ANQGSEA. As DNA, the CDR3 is TGCAGCGTCGTCGGACTAGCGGGAGGGCAAGAGACCCAGTACTTC. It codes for CSVVGLAGGQETQYF.

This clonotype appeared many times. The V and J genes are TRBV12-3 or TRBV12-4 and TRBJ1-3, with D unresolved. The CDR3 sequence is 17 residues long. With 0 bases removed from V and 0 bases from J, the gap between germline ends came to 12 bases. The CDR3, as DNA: TGTGCCAGCAGTTTAGCCCCCCGGGTGCTCTCTGGAAACACCATATATTTT. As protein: CASSLAPRVLSGNTIYF.

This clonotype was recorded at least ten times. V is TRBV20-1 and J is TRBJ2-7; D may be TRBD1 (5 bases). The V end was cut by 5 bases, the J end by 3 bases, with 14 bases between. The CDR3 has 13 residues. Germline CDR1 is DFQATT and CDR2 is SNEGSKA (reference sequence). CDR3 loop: CSARRVRGYEQYF. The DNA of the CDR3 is TGCAGTGCTCGCAGGGTCCGTGGCTACGAGCAGTACTTC.

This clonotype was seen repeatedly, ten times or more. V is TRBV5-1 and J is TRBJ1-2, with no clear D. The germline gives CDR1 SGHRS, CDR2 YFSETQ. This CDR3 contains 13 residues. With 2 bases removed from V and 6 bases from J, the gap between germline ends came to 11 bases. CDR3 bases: TGCGCCAGCAGCTTCTGGCCCGAGAATGGCTACACCTTC. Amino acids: CASSFWPENGYTF.

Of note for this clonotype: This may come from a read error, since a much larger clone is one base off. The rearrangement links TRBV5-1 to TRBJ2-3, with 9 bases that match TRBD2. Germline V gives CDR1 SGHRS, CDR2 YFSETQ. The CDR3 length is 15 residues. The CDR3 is CASSRLAASTDTPYF. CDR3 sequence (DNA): TGCGCCAGCAGCCGACTAGCGGCTAGCACAGATACGCCGTATTTT.

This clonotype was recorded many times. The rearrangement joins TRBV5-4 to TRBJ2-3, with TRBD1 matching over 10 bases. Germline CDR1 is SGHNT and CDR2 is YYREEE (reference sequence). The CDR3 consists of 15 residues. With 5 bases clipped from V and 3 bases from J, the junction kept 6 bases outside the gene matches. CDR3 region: CASRTGTGETDTQYF. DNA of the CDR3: TGTGCCAGCAGAACCGGGACAGGGGAGACAGATACGCAGTATTTT.

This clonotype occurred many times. Written as DNA, the CDR3 is TGCAGTGCTAGTTTGGACAGCCTATACTCCTACGAGCAGTACTTC. Its protein is CSASLDSLYSYEQYF. The rearrangement links TRBV20-1 to TRBJ2-7; a possible D gene is TRBD1 (6 bases). Between the trimmed V and J ends, which lost 3 bases and 0 bases, there was a span of 15 bases. The germline CDR1 and CDR2 sequences are DFQATT and SNEGSKA (reference sequence). The CDR3 contains 15 residues.

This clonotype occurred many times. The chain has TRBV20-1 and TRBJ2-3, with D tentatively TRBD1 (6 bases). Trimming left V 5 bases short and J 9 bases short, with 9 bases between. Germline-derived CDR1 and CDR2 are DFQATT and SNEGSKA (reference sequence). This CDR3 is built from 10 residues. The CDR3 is CSAWGLTQYF. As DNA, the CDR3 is TGCAGTGCTTGGGGGCTAACGCAGTATTTT.

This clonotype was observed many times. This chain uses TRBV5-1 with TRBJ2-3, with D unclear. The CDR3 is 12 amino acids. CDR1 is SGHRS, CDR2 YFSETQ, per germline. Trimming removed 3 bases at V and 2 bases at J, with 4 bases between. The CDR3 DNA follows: TGCGCCAGCAGCTGGATCACAGATACGCAGTATTTT. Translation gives CASSWITDTQYF.

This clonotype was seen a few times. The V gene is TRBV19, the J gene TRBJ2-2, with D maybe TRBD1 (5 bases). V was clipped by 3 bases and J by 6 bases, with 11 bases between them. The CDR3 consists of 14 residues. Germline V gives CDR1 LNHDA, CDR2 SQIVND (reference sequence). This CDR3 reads CASSMYEGAGELFF. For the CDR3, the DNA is TGTGCCAGTAGTATGTATGAAGGGGCCGGGGAGCTGTTTTTT.

The CDR3 DNA follows: TGCGCCAGCAGACTAAGGGGTTACAACACTGAAGCTTTCTTT. It yields the protein CASRLRGYNTEAFF. The chain has TRBV23-1 and TRBJ1-1, with D perhaps TRBD1 (5 bases). TRBV23-1 is an ORF for which the function is uncertain. V was cut by 6 bases and J by 2 bases, with 13 bases left in between. The CDR3 length is 14 residues.

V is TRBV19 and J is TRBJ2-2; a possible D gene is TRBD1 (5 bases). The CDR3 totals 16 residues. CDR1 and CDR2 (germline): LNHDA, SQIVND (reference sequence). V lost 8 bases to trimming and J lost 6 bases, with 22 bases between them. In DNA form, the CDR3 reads TGTGCCAGTGGCTCACTCAGGGAAGAAGGGGCCGGGGAGCTGTTTTTT. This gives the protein CASGSLREEGAGELFF.

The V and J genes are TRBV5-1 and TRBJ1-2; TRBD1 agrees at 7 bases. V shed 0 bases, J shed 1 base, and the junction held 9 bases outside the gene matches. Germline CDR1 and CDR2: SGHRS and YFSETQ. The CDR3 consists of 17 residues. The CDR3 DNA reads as TGCGCCAGCAGCTTGGGTATTGGGACAGTTTATAACTATGGCTACACCTTC. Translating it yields CASSLGIGTVYNYGYTF. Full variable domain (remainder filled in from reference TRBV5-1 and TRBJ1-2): KAGVTQTPRYLIKTRGQQVTLSCSPISGHRSVSWYQQTPGQGLQFLFEYFSETQRNKGNFPGRFSGRQFSNSRSEMNVSTLELGDSALYLCASSLGIGTVYNYGYTFGSGTRLTVV.

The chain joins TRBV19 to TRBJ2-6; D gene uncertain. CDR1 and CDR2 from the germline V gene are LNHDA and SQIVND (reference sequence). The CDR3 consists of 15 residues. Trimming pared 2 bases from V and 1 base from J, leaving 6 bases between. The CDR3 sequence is CASSIYLSGANVLTF. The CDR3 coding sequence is TGTGCCAGTAGTATATACCTATCTGGGGCCAACGTCCTGACTTTC.

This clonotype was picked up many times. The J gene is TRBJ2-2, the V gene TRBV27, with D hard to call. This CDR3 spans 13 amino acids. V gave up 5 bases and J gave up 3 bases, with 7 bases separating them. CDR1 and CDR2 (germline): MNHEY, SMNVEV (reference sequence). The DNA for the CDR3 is TGTGCCAGCAGTACCCTCCACACCGGGGAGCTGTTTTTT. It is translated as CASSTLHTGELFF.

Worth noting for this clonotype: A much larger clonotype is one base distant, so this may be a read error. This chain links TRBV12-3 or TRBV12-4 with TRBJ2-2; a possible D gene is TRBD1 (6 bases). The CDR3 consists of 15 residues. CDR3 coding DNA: TGTGCCAGCAAGCCCACAGGGCGGAAGGCCGGGGAGCCGTTTTTT. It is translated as CASKPTGRKAGEPFF.